The 13 T cell receptor beta chains below were found in one sample sequenced in a study of blood T cell repertoires in COVID-19. Sequenced by immunoSEQ multiplex PCR; TCRdb stores in-frame clones only, minus some. Here the sample spans about 160,000 clones, over 70% being singletons. Sequences were obtained from PBMCs or T cells enriched from blood (not recorded which). Source of these receptors: a woman in her thirties or forties with acute COVID-19.

The V gene is TRBV6-5, the J gene TRBJ1-2; no clear D. V lost 6 bases, J lost 4 bases, and 15 bases lay in between. Germline V gives CDR1 MNHEY, CDR2 SVGAGI. CDR3 length: 14 residues. The CDR3 sequence: CASRNGVIPYGYTF. The DNA of the CDR3 is TGTGCCAGCAGGAACGGGGTAATCCCCTATGGCTACACCTTC.

The chain joins TRBV19 to TRBJ1-5, with D perhaps matching TRBD1 (6 bases). Looked up from germline, CDR1 is LNHDA and CDR2 is SQIVND (reference sequence). The germline V and J ends were trimmed by 5 bases and 2 bases, with 16 bases remaining between them. The CDR3 is 16 amino acids. The chain's CDR3 is CASSVLGGAGNQPQHF. As DNA, the CDR3 is TGTGCCAGTAGTGTTTTAGGGGGGGCCGGCAATCAGCCCCAGCATTTT. The whole variable domain, filled in from reference TRBV19 and TRBJ1-5, reads DGGITQSPKYLFRKEGQNVTLSCEQNLNHDAMYWYRQDPGQGLRLIYYSQIVNDFQKGDIAEGYSVSREKKESFPLTVTSAQKNPTAFYLCASSVLGGAGNQPQHFGDGTRLSIL.

This chain joins TRBV7-2 and TRBJ2-3; 11 bases agree with TRBD2. The germline CDR1 and CDR2 sequences are SGHTA and FQGNSA. The CDR3 length is 16 residues. With 6 bases clipped from V and 2 bases from J, the junction kept 7 bases outside the gene matches. The DNA for the CDR3 is TGTGCCAGCAGACAGGGGACTAGCGGTTCCACAGATACGCAGTATTTT. It codes for CASRQGTSGSTDTQYF.

The chain uses TRBV6-4 and TRBJ2-1; perhaps TRBD2 as D (5 bases). This CDR3 has 13 residues. CDR1 MRHNA and CDR2 SNTAGT come from the germline V gene. Trimming stripped 4 bases from V and 5 bases from J, with 9 bases between. CDR3 DNA sequence: TGTGCCAGCAGTGGAGACTACGACAATGAGCAGTTCTTC. Amino acids: CASSGDYDNEQFF.

This clone was seen a handful of times. This chain links TRBV24-1 with TRBJ2-3, with D perhaps matching TRBD1 (5 bases). The CDR3 is 14 amino acids. CDR1 is KGHDR and CDR2 is SFDVKD in the germline V gene. Trimming took off 4 bases at V and 0 bases at J, with 7 bases between the two ends. The CDR3 nucleotides read TGTGCCACCAGTGACAGGGCGAGCACAGATACGCAGTATTTT. Translation: CATSDRASTDTQYF.

The chain links TRBV18 to TRBJ2-7, with D perhaps TRBD1 (6 bases). V was shortened by 4 bases and J by 1 base, with 11 bases between the two germline ends. The CDR3 runs 14 residues. Germline lookup yields CDR1 KGHSH and CDR2 LQKENI. CDR3 in DNA: TGTGCCAGCTCACACTCGAGGGGGTCCTACGAGCAGTACGTC. The encoded protein is CASSHSRGSYEQYV.

This clone appeared once. The rearrangement links TRBV27 to TRBJ1-4; TRBD1 might be the D (5 bases). Trimming took off 4 bases at V and 0 bases at J, with 18 bases between the two ends. The CDR3 consists of 18 residues. Per the germline V gene, CDR1 is MNHEY and CDR2 is SMNVEV (reference sequence). The CDR3, as DNA: TGTGCCAGCAGTTGGAGGGGAGTGTCGGGGACAACTAATGAAAAACTGTTTTTT. It encodes CASSWRGVSGTTNEKLFF. The full variable domain, completed using reference TRBV27 and TRBJ1-4, is EAQVTQNPRYLITVTGKKLTVTCSQNMNHEYMSWYRQDPGLGLRQIYYSMNVEVTDKGDVPEGYKVSRKEKRNFPLILESPSPNQTSLYFCASSWRGVSGTTNEKLFFGSGTQLSVL.

The J gene is TRBJ1-2, the V gene TRBV5-1; TRBD1 matches 8 bases. Per germline, CDR1 SGHRS and CDR2 YFSETQ. Trimming took 2 bases from V and 8 from J; bases not matched to a gene: 11. This CDR3 contains 15 residues. In DNA form, the CDR3 reads TGCGCCAGCAGCTTAACGGGGCAGGGGGCGCAAGGCTACACCTTC. Its translation is CASSLTGQGAQGYTF.

The J gene is TRBJ1-2, the V gene TRBV2; 8 bases fit TRBD1. The CDR3 is 14 amino acids. The germline V gene encodes CDR1 SNHLY and CDR2 FYNNEI. The V segment lost 3 bases and the J segment 4 bases; nucleotides outside the gene matches: 4. CDR3 coding DNA: TGTGCCAGCAGTGACAGGGGGCAGGGCTATGGCTACACCTTC. Its protein is CASSDRGQGYGYTF. Looking up the rest from reference TRBV2 and TRBJ1-2 gives the full variable domain: EPEVTQTPSHQVTQMGQEVILRCVPISNHLYFYWYRQILGQKVEFLVSFYNNEISEKSEIFDDQFSVERPDGSNFTLKIRSTKLEDSAMYFCASSDRGQGYGYTFGSGTRLTVV.

DNA of the CDR3: TGTGCCAGTAGTAGGGACAGGTCGGGGACAGATACGCAGTATTTT. It specifies CASSRDRSGTDTQYF. The chain couples TRBV19 to TRBJ2-3; TRBD1 matches at 8 bases. The V and J ends lost 4 bases and 3 bases, in that order; junction bases with no gene match: 6. This CDR3 is 15 amino acids long. In germline, CDR1 is LNHDA, CDR2 SQIVND (reference sequence). Supplemented by reference TRBV19 and TRBJ2-3, the full variable domain reads DGGITQSPKYLFRKEGQNVTLSCEQNLNHDAMYWYRQDPGQGLRLIYYSQIVNDFQKGDIAEGYSVSREKKESFPLTVTSAQKNPTAFYLCASSRDRSGTDTQYFGPGTRLTVL.

V and J are TRBV3-1 (or the pseudogene TRBV3-2) and TRBJ2-3, with D possibly matching TRBD2 (6 bases). V lost 6 bases and J lost 5, with 24 bases in between. This CDR3 contains 17 residues. Germline CDR1 reads LGHDT; CDR2 reads YNNKEL (reference sequence). CDR3 sequence: CASSRGPTTRGGDTQYF. The CDR3 bases are TGTGCCAGCAGTCGAGGCCCAACGACTAGAGGTGGAGATACGCAGTATTTT.

This clone was found a few times. This chain connects TRBV7-9 to TRBJ2-7, with D possibly matching TRBD2 (5 bases). Germline V lookup: CDR1 SEHNR, CDR2 FQNEAQ (reference sequence). The CDR3 contains 14 residues. With 5 bases removed from V and 4 bases from J, the gap between germline ends came to 15 bases. The CDR3 DNA follows: TGTGCCAGCAGCGGGGAGACTGCGGTGTACGAGCAGTACTTC. Its protein is CASSGETAVYEQYF.

CDR3 DNA: TGTGCCACCAGCAGAGATATGGACAGGGGGCGTAGTGGAAACACCATATATTTT. Protein: CATSRDMDRGRSGNTIYF. This chain joins TRBV15 and TRBJ1-3; 11 positions agree with TRBD1. This CDR3 spans 18 amino acids. Germline loops: CDR1 LNHNV, CDR2 YYDKDF (reference sequence). After removal of 0 bases from V and 3 bases from J, the junction contained 7 bases not matched to a gene. The full variable domain, completed using reference TRBV15 and TRBJ1-3, is DAMVIQNPRYQVTQFGKPVTLSCSQTLNHNVMYWYQQKSSQAPKLLFHYYDKDFNNEADTPDNFQSRRPNTSFCFLDIRSPGLGDTAMYLCATSRDMDRGRSGNTIYFGEGSWLTVV.